What follows are 3 T cell receptor beta chains derived from one specimen sequenced in a study of T cell repertoires in cytomegalovirus infection. TCRdb called the reads again in MiXCR, with one record for every CDR3 protein. The sample yields around 250,000 distinct CDR3 sequences, over 15% seen once. Sequencing input: CD8+ T cells from PBMCs. The receptor set was obtained from a human donor in good health (CMV status not recorded). Some clones in this sample may be carry-over from other donors' samples.

This sequence joins TRBV27 and TRBJ2-6; no clear D gene. CDR1 and CDR2 from the germline V gene are MNHEY and SMNVEV (reference sequence). CDR3 length: 16 residues. The ends were cut back, 0 bases at V and 0 bases at J, with 6 bases in the middle. CDR3 bases: TGTGCCAGCAGTTTATCCTATCCCTCTGGGGCCAACGTCCTGACTTTC. Protein product: CASSLSYPSGANVLTF. Using reference TRBV27 and TRBJ2-6 for the parts outside the CDR3, the full variable domain is EAQVTQNPRYLITVTGKKLTVTCSQNMNHEYMSWYRQDPGLGLRQIYYSMNVEVTDKGDVPEGYKVSRKEKRNFPLILESPSPNQTSLYFCASSLSYPSGANVLTFGAGSRLTVL.

This chain connects TRBV12-3 or TRBV12-4 to TRBJ2-1; tentatively, D is TRBD2 (6 bases). The CDR3 is 14 amino acids. Trimming cost V 5 bases and J 10 bases, with 18 bases left between them. The CDR3 DNA is TGTGCCAGCAGTCCCGACGGTCCGGGGGTCGAGCAGTTCTTC. Residues: CASSPDGPGVEQFF.

This clonotype was observed a few times. The CDR3: CASNFLGLAGRSNNEQFF. The CDR3 DNA reads as TGTGCCAGCAATTTCCTGGGACTAGCGGGGAGGTCAAACAATGAGCAGTTCTTC. This chain links TRBV6-6 with TRBJ2-1, with TRBD2 matching 13 bases. Germline values: CDR1 MNHNY, CDR2 SVGAGI (reference sequence). J gave up 5 bases and V 7 bases, and 14 bases lay outside the gene matches. The CDR3 contains 18 residues.